This TCR beta chain was sequenced in a study of T cells in Graves' hyperthyroidism and ophthalmopathy. CDR1 is SEHNR and CDR2 is FQNEAQ in the germline V gene (reference sequence). This CDR3 has 15 residues. Trimming shortened V by 5 bases and J by 6 bases, and 20 bases separated the two germline ends. The TCR beta CDR3 regions underwent amplification using RNA transcripts as the source. In the first-round RT-PCR of the TCR CDR3, the HTBI primer set was used. TCRdb fed the multiplex PCR reads into MiXCR, producing one record per CDR3 protein. The profile shows roughly 840,000 distinct CDR3 sequences, over 35% of them singletons.

Sequenced input: blood. This chain joins TRBV7-9 and TRBJ2-7; perhaps TRBD2 as D (5 bases). The TCR sequence derives from a man aged 18 to 30 with Graves' hyperthyroidism. The CDR3 DNA reads as TGTGCCAGCAGCCAAGAATCAGCGGCAGCGGTCGAGCAGTACTTC. Protein: CASSQESAAAVEQYF.